The rows below give T cell receptor beta chains drawn from one sample of a study of blood T cell dynamics during melanoma immunotherapy. TCRdb's copy holds only in-frame clones and misses some; the assay was immunoSEQ multiplex PCR. The table has under 9,500 clones, about 83% seen once. The sample here was blood, taken from a patient treated with checkpoint blockade. These receptors were obtained from a human donor with melanoma. The CDR3 runs from the conserved cysteine through the conserved F or W. Each record gives: D gene, J gene, clone size, V gene, CDR3 DNA, CDR3 protein. A D gene is named only where the DNA matches it firmly. Size values are once, few and many counts, or a class for expanded clones, and some rows have none.

d_gene: .; j_gene: TRBJ2-1; abundance: .; v_gene: TRBV9; CDR3nt: TGTGCCAGCAGCGTAGCTGGGGGGGGCAGCTACAATGAGCAGTTCTTC; CDR3aa: CASSVAGGGSYNEQFF
d_gene: .; j_gene: TRBJ1-1; abundance: .; v_gene: TRBV28; CDR3nt: TGTGCCAGTGGACAAGGGGACACTGAAGCTTTCTTT; CDR3aa: CASGQGDTEAFF
d_gene: .; j_gene: TRBJ1-5; abundance: few; v_gene: TRBV13; CDR3nt: TGTGCCAGCAGCTTACAGGGTCGGAGTCAGCCCCAGCATTTT; CDR3aa: CASSLQGRSQPQHF
d_gene: .; j_gene: TRBJ1-4; abundance: .; v_gene: TRBV30; CDR3nt: TGTGCCTGGAGTGTAAGGCCGGGGGGTGAAAAACTGTTTTTT; CDR3aa: CAWSVRPGGEKLFF
d_gene: .; j_gene: TRBJ1-2; abundance: .; v_gene: TRBV4-1; CDR3nt: TGCGCCAGCAGCCAAGATACAGGGACCTACTATGGCTACACCTTC; CDR3aa: CASSQDTGTYYGYTF
d_gene: .; j_gene: TRBJ1-2; abundance: .; v_gene: TRBV5-1; CDR3nt: TGCGCCAGCAGCGAAGTGGTTGGAGGGATTGGCTACACCTTC; CDR3aa: CASSEVVGGIGYTF
d_gene: .; j_gene: TRBJ2-1; abundance: .; v_gene: TRBV7-3; CDR3nt: TGTGCCAGCAGCCCCTTGAATTTACGGAGCGGCGGGACCTACAATGAGCAGTTCTTC; CDR3aa: CASSPLNLRSGGTYNEQFF
d_gene: .; j_gene: TRBJ1-1; abundance: .; v_gene: TRBV5-4; CDR3nt: TGTGCCAGCAGCTTGGCCAGTATGAACACTGAAGCTTTCTTT; CDR3aa: CASSLASMNTEAFF
d_gene: .; j_gene: TRBJ1-2; abundance: few; v_gene: TRBV27; CDR3nt: TGTGCCAGCAGTTTAGTGGGGATCAACCATGGCTACACCTTC; CDR3aa: CASSLVGINHGYTF
d_gene: TRBD1; j_gene: TRBJ1-5; abundance: .; v_gene: TRBV7-2; CDR3nt: TGTGCCAGCAGCCCTGACAGGGTTGAGCCCCAGCATTTT; CDR3aa: CASSPDRVEPQHF